This T cell receptor (beta chain) was found in a study of blood T cell repertoires in COVID-19. As for the study in general: The cDNA or gDNA used as material had been derived from T cells, B-cell-depleted T cells, or PBMCs.

Germline V gives CDR1 MNHEY, CDR2 SMNVEV (reference sequence). The V end was cut by 3 bases, the J end by 1 base, with 6 bases between. The CDR3 length is 13 residues. Original handling: Estimation of nucleated cell counts was performed using reference gene primer amplification. Here immunoSEQ multiplex PCR was the method, and the copy in TCRdb shows in-frame clones only, minus some. V, J and clone size are those of that table, while D and trimming were read from the DNA. The table has 65,000 to 85,000 clones, roughly nine tenths seen once. The sequenced sample consisted of peripheral blood. This clonotype originated in a man in his fifties with acute or convalescent COVID-19. The genes are TRBV27 and TRBJ1-1; the D is unclear. Here the CDR3 reads CASSLRWNTEAFF. The CDR3 DNA reads TGTGCCAGCAGTTTGAGGTGGAACACTGAAGCTTTCTTT.